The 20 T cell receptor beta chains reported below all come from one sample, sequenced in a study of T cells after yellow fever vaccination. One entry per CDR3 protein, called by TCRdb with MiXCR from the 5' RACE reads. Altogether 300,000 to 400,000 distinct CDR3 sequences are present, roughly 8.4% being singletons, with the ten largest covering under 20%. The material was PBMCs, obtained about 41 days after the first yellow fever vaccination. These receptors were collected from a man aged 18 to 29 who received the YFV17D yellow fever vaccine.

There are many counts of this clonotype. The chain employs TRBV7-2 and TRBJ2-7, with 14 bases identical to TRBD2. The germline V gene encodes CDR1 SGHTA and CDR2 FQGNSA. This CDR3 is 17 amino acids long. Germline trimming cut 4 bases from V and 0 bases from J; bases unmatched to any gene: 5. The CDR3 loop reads CASSYSGTSGGSYEQYV. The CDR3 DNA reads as TGTGCCAGCAGCTATAGCGGGACTAGCGGGGGCTCCTACGAGCAGTACGTC.

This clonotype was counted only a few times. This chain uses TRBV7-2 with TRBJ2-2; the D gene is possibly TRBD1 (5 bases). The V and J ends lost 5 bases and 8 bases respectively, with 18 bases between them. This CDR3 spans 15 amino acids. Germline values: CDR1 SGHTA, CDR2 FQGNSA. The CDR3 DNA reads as TGTGCCAGCAGCGAGGCATCCCAGGGAATGGGGGAGCTGTTTTTT. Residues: CASSEASQGMGELFF.

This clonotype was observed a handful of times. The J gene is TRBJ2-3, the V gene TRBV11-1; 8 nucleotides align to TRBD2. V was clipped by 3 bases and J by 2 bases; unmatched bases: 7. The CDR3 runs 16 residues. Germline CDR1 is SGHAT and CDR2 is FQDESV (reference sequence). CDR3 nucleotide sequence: TGTGCCAGCAGCTTTGACCGGGGGGGCACCACAGATACGCAGTATTTT. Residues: CASSFDRGGTTDTQYF.

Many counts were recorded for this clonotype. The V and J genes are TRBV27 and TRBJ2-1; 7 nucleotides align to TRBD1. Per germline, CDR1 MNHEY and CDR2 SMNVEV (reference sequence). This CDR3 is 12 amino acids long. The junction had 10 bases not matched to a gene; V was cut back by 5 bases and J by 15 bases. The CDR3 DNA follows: TGTGCCAGCAGTCCCGACAGGGCCCGGGCGTTCTTC. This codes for CASSPDRARAFF.

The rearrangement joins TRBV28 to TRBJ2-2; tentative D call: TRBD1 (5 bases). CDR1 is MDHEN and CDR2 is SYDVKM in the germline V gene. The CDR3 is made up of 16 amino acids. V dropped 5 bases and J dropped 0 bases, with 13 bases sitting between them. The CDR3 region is CASSPIDRSNTGELFF. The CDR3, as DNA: TGTGCCAGCAGTCCAATCGACAGATCGAACACCGGGGAGCTGTTTTTT.

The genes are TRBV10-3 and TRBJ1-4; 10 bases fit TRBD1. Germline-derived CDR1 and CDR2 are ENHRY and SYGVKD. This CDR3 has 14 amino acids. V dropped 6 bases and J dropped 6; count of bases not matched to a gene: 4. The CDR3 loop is CAISSGTGDEKLFF. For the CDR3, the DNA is TGTGCCATCAGCTCCGGGACAGGGGATGAAAAACTGTTTTTT.

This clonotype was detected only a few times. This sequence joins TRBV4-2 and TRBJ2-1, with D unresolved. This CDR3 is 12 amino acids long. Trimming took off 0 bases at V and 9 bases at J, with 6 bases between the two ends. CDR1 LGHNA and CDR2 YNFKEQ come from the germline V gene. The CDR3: CASSQEKREQFF. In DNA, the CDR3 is TGTGCCAGCAGCCAAGAGAAGCGTGAGCAGTTCTTC.

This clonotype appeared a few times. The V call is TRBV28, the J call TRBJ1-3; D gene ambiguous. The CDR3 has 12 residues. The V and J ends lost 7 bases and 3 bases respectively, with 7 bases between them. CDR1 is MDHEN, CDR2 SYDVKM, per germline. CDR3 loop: CASTSYGNTIYF. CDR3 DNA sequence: TGTGCCAGCACGAGTTATGGAAACACCATATATTTT.

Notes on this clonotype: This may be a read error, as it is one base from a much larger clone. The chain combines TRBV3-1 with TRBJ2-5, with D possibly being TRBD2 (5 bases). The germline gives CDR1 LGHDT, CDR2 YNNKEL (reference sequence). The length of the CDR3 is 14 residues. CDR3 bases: TGTGCCAGCACCCAAGATCCGACTACCGGGATCCAGTACTTC. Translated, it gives CASTQDPTTGIQYF.

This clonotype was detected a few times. Here the CDR3 DNA reads TGTGCCAGCATCCCGGGCGGGGGGATAGGCGCTGAAGCTTTCTTT. It codes for CASIPGGGIGAEAFF. This chain links TRBV12-3 or TRBV12-4 with TRBJ1-1; perhaps TRBD1 as D (5 bases). CDR3 size: 15 residues. With 7 bases removed from V and 6 bases from J, the gap between germline ends came to 21 bases.

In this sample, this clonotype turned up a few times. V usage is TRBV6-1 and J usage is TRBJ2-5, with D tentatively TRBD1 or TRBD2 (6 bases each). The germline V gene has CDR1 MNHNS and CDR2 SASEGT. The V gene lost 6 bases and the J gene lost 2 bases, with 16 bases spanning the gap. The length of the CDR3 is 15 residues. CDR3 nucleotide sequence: TGTGCCAGCAGACCAAGGGGGGCAGGACAAGAGACCCAGTACTTC. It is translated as CASRPRGAGQETQYF.

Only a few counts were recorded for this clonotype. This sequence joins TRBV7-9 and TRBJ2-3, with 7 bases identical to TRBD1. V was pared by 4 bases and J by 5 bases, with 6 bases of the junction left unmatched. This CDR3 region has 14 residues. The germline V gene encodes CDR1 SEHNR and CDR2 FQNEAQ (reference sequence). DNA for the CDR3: TGTGCCAGCAGCTATGCGACAGGGCTAGATACGCAGTATTTT. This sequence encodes CASSYATGLDTQYF.

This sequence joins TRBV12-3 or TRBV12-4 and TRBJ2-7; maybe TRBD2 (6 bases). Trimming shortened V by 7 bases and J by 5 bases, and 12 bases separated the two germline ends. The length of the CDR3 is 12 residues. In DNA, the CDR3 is TGTGCCAGCACCCAGGCGGGAAACGAGCAGTACTTC. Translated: CASTQAGNEQYF.

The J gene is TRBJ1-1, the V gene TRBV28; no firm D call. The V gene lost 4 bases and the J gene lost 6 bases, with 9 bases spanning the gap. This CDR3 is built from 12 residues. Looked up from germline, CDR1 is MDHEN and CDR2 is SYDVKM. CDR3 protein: CASSSATPEAFF. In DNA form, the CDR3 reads TGTGCCAGCAGTTCCGCCACCCCTGAAGCTTTCTTT.

The CDR3 here is CASSIPQGVETQYF. The CDR3 DNA is TGCGCCAGCAGCATACCACAGGGGGTGGAGACCCAGTACTTC. This rearrangement joins TRBV5-1 to TRBJ2-5, with 8 bases aligning to TRBD1. Trimming at V came to 4 bases and at J to 5 bases, leaving 7 bases not matched to a gene. The V gene's germline CDR1 is SGHRS and CDR2 YFSETQ. The CDR3 is 14 residues long.

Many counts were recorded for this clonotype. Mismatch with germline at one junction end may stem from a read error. CDR3 coding DNA: TGTGCCAGCAGCTTGTGGGCCAGAAACATTCAGTACTTC. Its translation: CASSLWARNIQYF. The chain links TRBV5-6 to TRBJ2-4; D not resolved. The CDR3 consists of 13 residues. Germline CDR1 is SGHDT and CDR2 is YYEEEE. The full variable domain, rest sourced from reference TRBV5-6 and TRBJ2-4, is DAGVTQSPTHLIKTRGQQVTLRCSPKSGHDTVSWYQQALGQGPQFIFQYYEEEERQRGNFPDRFSGHQFPNYSSELNVNALLLGDSALYLCASSLWARNIQYFGAGTRLSVL.

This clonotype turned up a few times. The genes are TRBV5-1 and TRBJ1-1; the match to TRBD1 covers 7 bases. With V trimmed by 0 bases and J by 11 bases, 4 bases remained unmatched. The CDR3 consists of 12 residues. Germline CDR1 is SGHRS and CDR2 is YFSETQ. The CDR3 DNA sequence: TGCGCCAGCAGCTTGGCAGGGGGGGCTGCTTTCTTT. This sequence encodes CASSLAGGAAFF.

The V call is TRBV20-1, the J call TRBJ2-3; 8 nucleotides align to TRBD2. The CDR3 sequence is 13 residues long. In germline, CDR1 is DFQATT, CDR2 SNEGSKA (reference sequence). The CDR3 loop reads CRPGAGDTDTQYF. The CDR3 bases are TGCAGGCCAGGAGCGGGGGACACAGATACGCAGTATTTT.

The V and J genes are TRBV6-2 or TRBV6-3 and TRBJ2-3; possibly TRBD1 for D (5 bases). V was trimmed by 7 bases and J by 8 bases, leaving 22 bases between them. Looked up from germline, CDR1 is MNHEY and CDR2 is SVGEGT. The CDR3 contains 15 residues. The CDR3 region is CASTYGAAMSSTQYF. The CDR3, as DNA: TGTGCCAGCACTTATGGGGCGGCCATGTCTAGTACGCAGTATTTT.

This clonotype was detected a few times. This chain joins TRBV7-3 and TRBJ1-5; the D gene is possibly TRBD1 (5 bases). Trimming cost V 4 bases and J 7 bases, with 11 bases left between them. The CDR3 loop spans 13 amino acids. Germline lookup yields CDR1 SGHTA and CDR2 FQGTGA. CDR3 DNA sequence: TGTGCCAGCAGCTCGACTTGGGGCCAGCCCCAGCATTTT. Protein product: CASSSTWGQPQHF.